The 27 T cell receptor beta chains presented below share a single source sample, sequenced in a study of blood T cell repertoires in COVID-19. This table comes from immunoSEQ multiplex PCR, and its TCRdb copy is limited to in-frame clones, with some not included. Of about 200,000 clones listed, 86% are singletons. Specimen: PBMCs or T cells enriched from blood (not recorded which). The receptors here all came from a man between 35 and 55 years old with acute COVID-19.

The rearrangement uses TRBV21-1 and TRBJ2-1; TRBD2 is the table's D call and was not checked against the DNA. TRBV21-1 is given as a pseudogene. The CDR3 has 14 amino acids. Here the CDR3 DNA reads TGTGCCAGCAGCACCTCCAGCGAATACAATGAGCAGTTCTTC. It specifies CASSTSSEYNEQFF.

The chain is built from TRBV6-2 or TRBV6-3 and TRBJ2-7, with D unclear. Per the germline V gene, CDR1 is MNHEY and CDR2 is SVGEGT. Trimming took 2 bases from V and 5 from J, leaving 7 bases between them. There are 12 residues in the CDR3. In nucleotides, the CDR3 is TGTGCCAGCAGTTACATGGGCAACGAGCAGTACTTC. This sequence encodes CASSYMGNEQYF.

The chain recombines TRBV7-9 with TRBJ1-6; D call uncertain. Trimming left V 5 bases short and J 8 bases short, with 10 bases between. This CDR3 is built from 13 residues. In germline, CDR1 is SEHNR, CDR2 FQNEAQ (reference sequence). The CDR3 is CASSLSRDSPLHF. The CDR3 region has the DNA TGTGCCAGCAGCCTCTCAAGAGATTCACCCCTCCACTTT.

This rearrangement joins TRBV7-9 to TRBJ2-1; possibly TRBD2 for D (6 bases). The germline V gene encodes CDR1 SEHNR and CDR2 FQNEAQ (reference sequence). Trimming removed 5 bases at V and 0 bases at J, with 14 bases between. The CDR3 extends over 16 amino acids. The DNA of the CDR3 is TGTGCCAGCAGCCCACCTAGCGCCCTCTCCTACAATGAGCAGTTCTTC. This translates into CASSPPSALSYNEQFF.

This sequence joins TRBV15 and TRBJ1-5; TRBD1 is a possible D gene (6 bases). V was trimmed by 0 bases and J by 4 bases, leaving 10 bases between them. CDR1 and CDR2 from the germline V gene are LNHNV and YYDKDF (reference sequence). CDR3 length: 15 residues. This CDR3 is CATSRDRTANQPQHF. In DNA form, the CDR3 reads TGTGCCACCAGCAGAGACCGGACAGCTAATCAGCCCCAGCATTTT.

The J gene is TRBJ2-3, the V gene TRBV30, with TRBD1 matching over 10 bases. Germline assignment: CDR1 GTSNPN and CDR2 SVGIG (reference sequence). CDR3 length: 15 amino acids. The junction had 4 bases not matched to a gene; V was cut back by 0 bases and J by 4 bases. The CDR3 is CAWSVDRGQSDTQYF. CDR3 in DNA: TGTGCCTGGAGTGTAGACAGGGGGCAATCAGATACGCAGTATTTT.

In this sample, this clone turned up once. The chain couples TRBV7-9 to TRBJ1-5; maybe TRBD1 (6 bases). CDR3 length: 15 residues. Germline V gene lookup returns CDR1 SEHNR and CDR2 FQNEAQ (reference sequence). V dropped 5 bases and J dropped 1 base, with 12 bases sitting between them. The CDR3 sequence is CASSPGDGSNQPQHF. CDR3 in DNA: TGTGCCAGCAGCCCAGGGGACGGGAGCAATCAGCCCCAGCATTTT.

For the CDR3, the DNA is TGTGCCAGCAGCCAGAGGGACAGGCCAGATCGAAATAATTCACCCCTCCACTTT. Protein product: CASSQRDRPDRNNSPLHF. V is TRBV5-4 and J is TRBJ1-6; the match to TRBD1 covers 8 bases. CDR1 is SGHNT and CDR2 is YYREEE in the germline V gene (reference sequence). Germline trimming cut 4 bases from V and 5 bases from J; bases unmatched to any gene: 14. The CDR3 totals 18 residues. Supplemented by reference TRBV5-4 and TRBJ1-6, the full variable domain reads ETGVTQSPTHLIKTRGQQVTLRCSSQSGHNTVSWYQQALGQGPQFIFQYYREEENGRGNFPPRFSGLQFPNYSSELNVNALELDDSALYLCASSQRDRPDRNNSPLHFGNGTRLTVT.

The chain has TRBV3-1 (or the pseudogene TRBV3-2) and TRBJ2-7; TRBD2 matches 7 bases. Germline CDR1 reads LGHDT; CDR2 reads YNNKEL (reference sequence). The CDR3 runs to 15 residues. V gave up 1 base and J gave up 4 bases; unmatched junction bases: 7. DNA for the CDR3: TGTGCCAGCAGCCAAGGGGGAGGGAGCTATTACGAGCAGTACTTC. As protein: CASSQGGGSYYEQYF.

The chain carries TRBV19 and TRBJ2-1; 10 nucleotides agree with TRBD2. The CDR3 spans 15 residues. Germline CDR1 is LNHDA and CDR2 is SQIVND (reference sequence). Losses at the gene ends were 3 bases for V and 4 bases for J; bases not matched to a gene: 3. CDR3 region: CASSIGAGGYNEQFF. The CDR3 nucleotides read TGTGCCAGTAGTATTGGAGCGGGAGGGTACAATGAGCAGTTCTTC.

The V gene is TRBV7-3, the J gene TRBJ2-2; the D gene is possibly TRBD2 (6 bases). Germline V gene data show CDR1 as SGHTA and CDR2 as FQGTGA. The CDR3 covers 15 residues. The V end lost 3 bases, the J end lost 8 bases, and 16 bases lay between the germline ends. The CDR3, as DNA: TGTGCCAGCAGCTTTAGCGGAGGAGAAGGAGGGGAGCTGTTTTTT. Protein sequence: CASSFSGGEGGELFF.

V gene TRBV18 combines with J gene TRBJ1-1, with D unclear. V was cut by 6 bases and J by 1 base, with 15 bases left in between. Per the germline V gene, CDR1 is KGHSH and CDR2 is LQKENI. This CDR3 comprises 15 residues. The CDR3: CASSRTSGRNTEAFF. The CDR3 DNA sequence: TGTGCCAGCTCCCGCACGAGCGGGCGGAACACTGAAGCTTTCTTT.

V and J are TRBV7-2 and TRBJ2-7; 7 bases agree with TRBD2. The CDR3 loop spans 11 amino acids. The V segment lost 8 bases and the J segment 6 bases; nucleotides outside the gene matches: 4. Germline V gene sequence: CDR1 SGHTA, CDR2 FQGNSA. This chain's CDR3 is CASAREIEQYF. CDR3 coding DNA: TGTGCCAGCGCGCGGGAGATCGAGCAGTACTTC.

The chain links TRBV7-9 to TRBJ1-4; 7 positions agree with TRBD1. Per the germline V gene, CDR1 is SEHNR and CDR2 is FQNEAQ (reference sequence). V shed 3 bases and J 10 bases; nucleotides not matched to a gene: 11. This CDR3 comprises 15 residues. Written as DNA, the CDR3 is TGTGCCAGCAGCTTTACCACAGGGGATTCGGGAAAACTGTTTTTT. It is translated as CASSFTTGDSGKLFF.

The V call is TRBV4-1, the J call TRBJ2-7, with D hard to call. Trimming removed 2 bases at V and 2 bases at J, with 7 bases between. Germline-derived CDR1 and CDR2 are MGHRA and YSYEKL. The CDR3 is made up of 13 amino acids. DNA of the CDR3: TGCGCCAGCAGCCAACCCGGAGCCTACGAGCAGTACTTC. Translating gives CASSQPGAYEQYF.

The V call is TRBV7-3, the J call TRBJ2-5; D possibly corresponds to TRBD2 (7 bases). CDR1 is SGHTA and CDR2 is FQGTGA in the germline V gene. The CDR3 runs to 14 residues. Deletions cut 0 bases from V and 6 bases from J, with 11 bases between. The CDR3 sequence: CASSLTGGGKTQYF. The CDR3 DNA reads as TGTGCCAGCAGCTTAACGGGAGGGGGAAAGACCCAGTACTTC.

This clone occurred once. The rearrangement links TRBV10-3 to TRBJ2-5; D is undetermined. CDR1 ENHRY and CDR2 SYGVKD come from the germline V gene. The V end lost 0 bases, the J end lost 1 base, and 6 bases lay between the germline ends. This CDR3 spans 14 amino acids. In nucleotides, the CDR3 is TGTGCCATCAGTGAGTCGAACAGCCAAGAGACCCAGTACTTC. As protein: CAISESNSQETQYF.

The DNA for the CDR3 is TGTGCCAGCAGTTTGTGGGCCCCAAGACTAAAACAGGGGGCGGGAACTGAAGCTTTCTTT. Amino acids: CASSLWAPRLKQGAGTEAFF. This sequence joins TRBV27 and TRBJ1-1; 9 bases fit TRBD1. This CDR3 is 20 amino acids long. Germline CDR1 and CDR2: MNHEY and SMNVEV (reference sequence). V lost 3 bases, J lost 5 bases, and 22 bases stayed unmatched.

The genes are TRBV7-8 and TRBJ2-7; D call uncertain. Looked up from germline, CDR1 is SGHVS and CDR2 is FQNEAQ. Trimming took 3 bases from V and 0 from J, leaving 9 bases between them. The CDR3 is made up of 14 amino acids. This chain's CDR3 is CASSFQASSYEQYF. CDR3 in DNA: TGTGCCAGCAGCTTCCAGGCCAGCTCCTACGAGCAGTACTTC.

CDR3 nucleotides: TGTGCCAGCAGCTTATCGGGAGAGGCGGGAGGGGAAAAACTGTTTTTT. Translated, it gives CASSLSGEAGGEKLFF. This chain links TRBV7-9 with TRBJ1-4; D gene uncertain. The length of the CDR3 is 16 residues. V was clipped by 2 bases and J by 8 bases, with 18 bases between them. CDR1 and CDR2 (germline): SEHNR, FQNEAQ (reference sequence).

This chain joins TRBV1 and TRBJ1-1; TRBD1 was called by the table and not checked on the DNA. TRBV1 is designated a pseudogene. The CDR3 consists of 14 residues. The CDR3 nucleotides are TGCACCAGCCCGGACAGGTGGGATGTTAATGAAGCTTTCTTT. Translation: CTSPDRWDVNEAFF.

This clone was observed once. The V call is TRBV6-1, the J call TRBJ2-6, with a weak D call TRBD1 (5 bases). Trimming stripped 2 bases from V and 1 base from J, with 9 bases between. The CDR3 contains 16 residues. Germline CDR1 reads MNHNS; CDR2 reads SASEGT. CDR3 sequence (DNA): TGTGCCAGCAGTGAATTTGGGGCATCTGGGGCCAACGTCCTGACTTTC. It is translated as CASSEFGASGANVLTF.

The CDR3 DNA reads as TGTGCCAGCAGGGGACAGGGGACGTTCAACGAGCAGTACTTC. Amino acids: CASRGQGTFNEQYF. The J gene is TRBJ2-7, the V gene TRBV3-1 (or the pseudogene TRBV3-2); 10 positions match TRBD1. The CDR3 spans 14 residues. V lost 6 bases and J lost 5; bases outside the gene matches: 7. Per the germline V gene, CDR1 is LGHDT and CDR2 is YNNKEL (reference sequence).

The genes are TRBV12-3 or TRBV12-4 and TRBJ1-4, with D possibly TRBD1 on 6 matching bases. This CDR3 spans 12 amino acids. V lost 5 bases, J lost 8 bases, and 9 bases lay in between. The CDR3: CASSPRGEKLFF. The CDR3 DNA sequence: TGTGCCAGCAGTCCCAGGGGAGAAAAACTGTTTTTT.

Comments on this clone: An end of the junction differs from the germline gene, which may be a read error. This chain links TRBV7-2 with TRBJ2-7; 7 bases are shared with TRBD2. The CDR3 is 15 residues long. Germline V gene data show CDR1 as SGHTA and CDR2 as FQGNSA. The CDR3 sequence is CASTRSAGDSYGQYF. CDR3 in DNA: TGTGCCAGCACCCGTTCGGCGGGGGATTCCTACGGGCAGTACTTC. The whole variable domain, filled in from reference TRBV7-2 and TRBJ2-7, reads GAGVSQSPSNKVTEKGKDVELRCDPISGHTALYWYRQSLGQGLEFLIYFQGNSAPDKSGLPSDRFSAERTGGSVSTLTIQRTQQEDSAVYLCASTRSAGDSYGQYFGPGTRLTVT.

The rearrangement uses TRBV5-1 and TRBJ2-3; D is possibly TRBD2 (5 bases). Looked up from germline, CDR1 is SGHRS and CDR2 is YFSETQ. V lost 7 bases and J lost 1, with 13 bases in between. The CDR3 is made up of 14 amino acids. The CDR3: CASRSLSGTDTQYF. The CDR3 region has the DNA TGCGCCAGCCGCTCGCTTAGCGGCACAGATACGCAGTATTTT. The variable domain in full, completed from reference TRBV5-1 and TRBJ2-3, reads KAGVTQTPRYLIKTRGQQVTLSCSPISGHRSVSWYQQTPGQGLQFLFEYFSETQRNKGNFPGRFSGRQFSNSRSEMNVSTLELGDSALYLCASRSLSGTDTQYFGPGTRLTVL.

The CDR3 nucleotides are TGCGCCAGCAGCTTAACAACAGGGCCAATTTCTGGAAACACCATATATTTT. Translated, it gives CASSLTTGPISGNTIYF. V is TRBV5-1 and J is TRBJ1-3; TRBD1 is a possible D gene (6 bases). V lost 2 bases, J lost 1 base, and 16 bases lay in between. The CDR3 sequence is 17 residues long. Looked up from germline, CDR1 is SGHRS and CDR2 is YFSETQ.